This T cell receptor beta chain was sequenced during a study of regulatory T cells in long-lasting Graves disease. General study points: Samples came from peripheral blood alone, without thyroid tissue. Newly diagnosed Graves' patients exceeded persistent ones in TCR diversity. TRBV28, TRBJ1-2 and TRBJ2-5 were favored in persistent disease.

Building of the TCR beta libraries involved iRepertoire HTBI primers and Arm-PCR of CDR3 regions. TCRdb passed the multiplex PCR reads through MiXCR, listing each CDR3 protein once. In the table there are a few hundred thousand distinct CDR3 sequences, around 20% of which are singletons. As to time point: newly diagnosed GD, antithyroid drugs for less than 3 months. From PBMCs, RNA was extracted and then used to make the TCR library. The ends were cut back, 6 bases at V and 6 bases at J, with 15 bases in the middle. The CDR3 totals 13 residues. Of note for this clonotype: Its antigen is unknown. A far larger clone is one nucleotide away, so this likely arose from a read error.

This sequence joins TRBV12-3 or TRBV12-4 and TRBJ2-7; D is uncertain. The receptor was isolated from a female donor with Graves disease. Sequencing used peripheral blood mononuclear cells (PBMCs), obtained at new diagnosis, from a patient treated with antithyroid drugs. The CDR3 sequence is CASSQHQHREQYF. The CDR3 DNA sequence: TGTGCCAGCAGCCAACACCAACACCGCGAGCAGTACTTC.